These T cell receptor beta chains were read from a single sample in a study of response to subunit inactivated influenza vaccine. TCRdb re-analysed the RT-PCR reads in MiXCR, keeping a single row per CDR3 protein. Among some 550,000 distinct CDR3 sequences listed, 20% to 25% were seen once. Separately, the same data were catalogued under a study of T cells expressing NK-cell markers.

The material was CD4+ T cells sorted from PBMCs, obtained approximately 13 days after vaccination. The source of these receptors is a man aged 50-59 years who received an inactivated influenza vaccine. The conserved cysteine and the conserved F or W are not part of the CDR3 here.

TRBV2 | ASVGATGELF
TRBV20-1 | SARDLLAGGGYQETQY
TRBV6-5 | ASSYGTSGRREQY
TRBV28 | ASSLWGGSLAGNNEQF
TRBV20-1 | SATGTGSSYNSPLH
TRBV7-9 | ASSLDRAQLEGYT
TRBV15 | ATMQDRQETQY
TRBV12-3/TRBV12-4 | ASSPGKTNTGELF
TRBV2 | ASSRERGSSYEQY
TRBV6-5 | ASSYSGITEAF
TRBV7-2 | ASSLDRLASDEQF
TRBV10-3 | AISPGHEQY
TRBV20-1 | SARWTGLQSPLH
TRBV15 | ATSGLADYNEQF
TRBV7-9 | ASSLVPETQY
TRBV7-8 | ASSLGRGENEQF
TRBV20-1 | SARGGALSNQPQH
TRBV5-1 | ASSPTGGAVGTGELF
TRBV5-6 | ASTSRGRPDTQY
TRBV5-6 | ASSAAGTGGAIETDTQY
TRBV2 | ASNEEASQY
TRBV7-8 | ASSLVGTGGRDTQY
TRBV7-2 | ASSSWTSGLAKNIQY
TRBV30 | AWSLRAAATGYT
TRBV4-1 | ASSQDAGAAYGYT
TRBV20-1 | SALPTSETQY
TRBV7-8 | ASSLNRLAAYNEQF